These 6 T cell receptor beta chains came from one sample sequenced in a study of cytomegalovirus exposure and HLA in healthy donors. Amplification used 60 Vbeta primers and 13 Jbeta primers. Sequenced by immunoSEQ multiplex PCR; TCRdb stores in-frame clones only, minus some. Of tens of thousands of clones in the sample, around four fifths are singletons; the top ten hold around 2.6%. Source material: PBMCs. These receptors were taken from a male donor in good health and CMV-seropositive.

The rearrangement links TRBV5-4 to TRBJ2-7; 10 nucleotides line up with TRBD1. V was pared by 4 bases and J by 7 bases, with 11 bases of the junction left unmatched. Germline V gives CDR1 SGHNT, CDR2 YYREEE (reference sequence). The CDR3 contains 15 residues. CDR3 sequence: CASSTGTGAEVEQYF. Written as DNA, the CDR3 is TGTGCCAGCAGCACCGGGACAGGGGCTGAGGTGGAGCAGTACTTC. The full variable domain, its missing parts supplied by reference TRBV5-4 and TRBJ2-7, is ETGVTQSPTHLIKTRGQQVTLRCSSQSGHNTVSWYQQALGQGPQFIFQYYREEENGRGNFPPRFSGLQFPNYSSELNVNALELDDSALYLCASSTGTGAEVEQYFGPGTRLTVT.

The rearrangement uses TRBV18 and TRBJ2-5; D is unresolved. The CDR3 runs to 13 residues. Germline V gene data show CDR1 as KGHSH and CDR2 as LQKENI. Trimming stripped 2 bases from V and 3 bases from J, with 7 bases between. The CDR3 DNA is TGTGCCAGCTCACCAGGGCAAAAAGAGACCCAGTACTTC. This encodes CASSPGQKETQYF. Together with reference TRBV18 and TRBJ2-5, the CDR3 gives the full variable domain: NAGVMQNPRHLVRRRGQEARLRCSPMKGHSHVYWYRQLPEEGLKFMVYLQKENIIDESGMPKERFSAEFPKEGPSILRIQQVVRGDSAAYFCASSPGQKETQYFGPGTRLLVL.

This chain uses TRBV20-1 with TRBJ1-2; D unresolved. This CDR3 contains 10 residues. V shed 3 bases and J shed 5 bases, with 4 bases lying between them. Germline V gives CDR1 DFQATT, CDR2 SNEGSKA (reference sequence). The CDR3 reads CSAREYGYTF. In DNA form, the CDR3 reads TGCAGTGCTAGGGAGTATGGCTACACCTTC.

This clone was detected a few times. V and J are TRBV28 and TRBJ1-5; unclear D gene. The CDR3 has 12 amino acids. Per germline, CDR1 MDHEN and CDR2 SYDVKM. The CDR3 DNA sequence: TGTGGCGTAGGAGGGAACAATCAGCCCCAGCATTTT. It codes for CGVGGNNQPQHF.

The chain carries TRBV6-5 and TRBJ1-1; TRBD1 matches at 7 bases. CDR3 size: 15 residues. The V and J ends lost 5 bases and 4 bases, in that order; junction bases with no gene match: 10. The germline V gene encodes CDR1 MNHEY and CDR2 SVGAGI. CDR3 sequence reads: CASSQFDRAFTEAFF. The CDR3 DNA sequence: TGTGCCAGCAGTCAGTTCGACAGGGCGTTCACTGAAGCTTTCTTT.

As to this clone: The same CDR3 can be traced to other DNA sequences in this sample. The chain couples TRBV27 to TRBJ2-5; D gene ambiguous. Germline V gene sequence: CDR1 MNHEY, CDR2 SMNVEV (reference sequence). Trimming removed 3 bases at V and 4 bases at J, with 3 bases between. The CDR3 is made up of 11 amino acids. The CDR3 nucleotides read TGTGCCAGCAGTTTCCGAGAGACCCAGTACTTC. It translates to CASSFRETQYF.